The clone carrying this T cell receptor (beta chain) occurred a few times. Its antigen is still unknown. The CDR3 totals 16 residues. The germline gives CDR1 DFQATT, CDR2 SNEGSKA (reference sequence). J lost 2 bases, V lost 3 bases, and 11 bases had no gene match. The data derive from a study of T cell repertoires in cytomegalovirus infection. Study as a whole: Public TCR beta signatures indicated both CMV infection and matching HLA type. Study findings and constraints: Individuals carrying CMV plus the relevant HLA were identified by cumulative frequency of public TCR beta families.

TCRdb recomputed calls from the reads with MiXCR, one row per CDR3 protein. The data hold about 570,000 distinct CDR3 sequences, with over 35% observed a single time. The sequence came from a human donor in good health (CMV status not recorded). Some clones in this sample may be carry-over from other donors' samples. This chain links TRBV20-1 with TRBJ2-3, with 7 nucleotides matching TRBD2. The sequencing used cultured PBMCs, collected from culture after CMV antigen stimulation. CDR3 sequence: CSASRISAGATDTQYF. CDR3 sequence (DNA): TGCAGTGCTAGCCGAATAAGCGCGGGAGCCACAGATACGCAGTATTTT.